This entry lists 30 T cell receptor beta chains sequenced from one sample in a study of T cell responses to AZD1222 COVID-19 vaccine. The data were produced by immunoSEQ multiplex PCR, yet TCRdb's version contains in-frame clones alone and is incomplete. The data hold over 85,000 clones, with 88% observed a single time. This sample comprised peripheral blood, obtained 28 days after the second AZD1222 dose. These receptors were taken from an adult who received the AZD1222 COVID-19 vaccine.

Comment on this clone: The junction departs from the called germline gene at one end, perhaps through a read error. This rearrangement joins TRBV28 to TRBJ2-5; 8 nucleotides agree with TRBD1. CDR1 MDHEN and CDR2 SYDVKM come from the germline V gene. This CDR3 comprises 14 residues. In nucleotides, the CDR3 is TGTGCCAGCAGTTTAGGACAGGGTCAAGGGACCCAGTACTTC. As protein: CASSLGQGQGTQYF.

The V gene is TRBV15, the J gene TRBJ1-6, with 7 bases identical to TRBD1. CDR1 is LNHNV and CDR2 is YYDKDF in the germline V gene (reference sequence). CDR3 length: 14 residues. J lost 6 bases, V lost 4 bases, and 3 bases had no gene match. DNA of the CDR3: TGTGCCACCAGCACGGACAGGAGTAATTCACCCCTCCACTTT. Translated: CATSTDRSNSPLHF.

The chain carries TRBV3-1 (or the pseudogene TRBV3-2) and TRBJ1-1; TRBD1 matches at 8 bases. CDR1 LGHDT and CDR2 YNNKEL come from the germline V gene (reference sequence). The CDR3 extends over 14 amino acids. The trim removed 4 bases at V and 4 bases at J, leaving 5 bases unmatched. The chain's CDR3 is CASSRTGGGTEAFF. The CDR3 region has the DNA TGTGCCAGCAGCCGAACAGGGGGAGGCACTGAAGCTTTCTTT.

The V gene is TRBV6-5, the J gene TRBJ1-1, with TRBD1 matching over 7 bases. J was trimmed by 2 bases and V by 6 bases; bases with no gene match: 3. The CDR3 totals 13 residues. Germline values: CDR1 MNHEY, CDR2 SVGAGI. The CDR3 bases are TGTGCCAGCAGGGGGACAGAAAACACTGAAGCTTTCTTT. This gives the protein CASRGTENTEAFF.

The chain has TRBV7-7 and TRBJ1-1; no firm D call. CDR3 length: 14 residues. Germline values: CDR1 SSHAT, CDR2 FNYEAQ (reference sequence). The V and J ends lost 3 bases and 1 base respectively, with 9 bases between them. The CDR3: CASSFSPRNTEAFF. CDR3 sequence (DNA): TGTGCCAGCAGCTTTAGCCCCAGGAACACTGAAGCTTTCTTT.

The gene calls are TRBV7-9 and TRBJ2-1; D perhaps matches TRBD1 (6 bases). Germline-derived CDR1 and CDR2 are SEHNR and FQNEAQ (reference sequence). The CDR3 contains 15 residues. V was cut by 1 base and J by 4 bases, with 11 bases left in between. Here the CDR3 DNA reads TGTGCCAGCAGCTTAGATACAGGGAATTACAATGAGCAGTTCTTC. Amino acid sequence: CASSLDTGNYNEQFF.

V gene TRBV5-1 combines with J gene TRBJ1-5; D not resolved. The CDR3 extends over 13 amino acids. Trimming shortened V by 2 bases and J by 0 bases, and 3 bases separated the two germline ends. Germline CDR1 and CDR2: SGHRS and YFSETQ. CDR3 DNA: TGCGCCAGCAGCTTCGATAGCAATCAGCCCCAGCATTTT. This encodes CASSFDSNQPQHF.

The CDR3 nucleotides are TGCGCCAGCAGTCAGTCGGGGGGCACTGAAGCTTTCTTT. It yields the protein CASSQSGGTEAFF. This chain joins TRBV5-1 and TRBJ1-1; TRBD1 might be the D (5 bases). Germline assignment: CDR1 SGHRS and CDR2 YFSETQ. V was pared by 5 bases and J by 4 bases, with 12 bases between. CDR3 length equals 13 residues.

This chain links TRBV19 with TRBJ2-7; no firm D call. CDR1 LNHDA and CDR2 SQIVND come from the germline V gene (reference sequence). This CDR3 has 14 amino acids. V dropped 7 bases and J dropped 0 bases, with 13 bases sitting between them. CDR3 sequence (DNA): TGTGCCAGTAAGGGCTTGGCGAGCTCCTACGAGCAGTACTTC. Protein sequence: CASKGLASSYEQYF.

This rearrangement joins TRBV6-5 to TRBJ1-5; D remains unclear. Trimming removed 9 bases from V and 4 bases from J, with 10 bases in between. Per the germline V gene, CDR1 is MNHEY and CDR2 is SVGAGI. CDR3 length: 12 amino acids. The CDR3 region is CASWEANQPQHF. DNA for the CDR3: TGTGCCAGTTGGGAGGCTAATCAGCCCCAGCATTTT.

The genes are TRBV30 and TRBJ2-2; D gene uncertain. This CDR3 has 11 amino acids. Trimming took off 7 bases at V and 4 bases at J, with 7 bases between the two ends. CDR1 is GTSNPN, CDR2 SVGIG, per germline (reference sequence). The CDR3 DNA reads TGTGCCTTAAGCCGCACCGGGGAGCTGTTTTTT. Protein sequence: CALSRTGELFF.

Only one count was recorded for this clone. The gene calls are TRBV18 and TRBJ2-3; tentative D call: TRBD2 (5 bases). The germline V gene encodes CDR1 KGHSH and CDR2 LQKENI. V gave up 5 bases and J gave up 0 bases, with 12 bases separating them. This CDR3 contains 15 residues. The CDR3 DNA reads as TGTGCCAGCTCATCTCGAGGGAGTAGCACAGATACGCAGTATTTT. Amino acid sequence: CASSSRGSSTDTQYF.

The chain employs TRBV29-1 and TRBJ2-2; 8 positions match TRBD1. The CDR3 extends over 13 amino acids. Trimming at V came to 7 bases and at J to 1 base, leaving 2 bases not matched to a gene. CDR1 is SQVTM and CDR2 is ANQGSEA in the germline V gene. CDR3 sequence: CSGGQGNTGELFF. DNA of the CDR3: TGCAGCGGTGGACAGGGGAACACCGGGGAGCTGTTTTTT.

The rearrangement uses TRBV4-1 and TRBJ1-6, with no clear D. The CDR3 runs 17 residues. Trimming stripped 0 bases from V and 0 bases from J, with 9 bases between. Per germline, CDR1 MGHRA and CDR2 YSYEKL. CDR3 DNA sequence: TGCGCCAGCAGCCAAGATTTTGTCAGCTCCTATAATTCACCCCTCCACTTT. It is translated as CASSQDFVSSYNSPLHF.

This chain links TRBV14 with TRBJ1-2, with TRBD1 matching 8 bases. Per the germline V gene, CDR1 is SGHDN and CDR2 is FVKESK. The ends lost 2 bases at V and 3 bases at J; junction bases unmatched: 11. CDR3 length: 17 residues. CDR3 coding DNA: TGTGCCAGCAGCCAATTATTTTTATCGGGACAGGACTATGGCTACACCTTC. It codes for CASSQLFLSGQDYGYTF. The variable domain in full, completed from reference TRBV14 and TRBJ1-2, reads EAGVTQFPSHSVIEKGQTVTLRCDPISGHDNLYWYRRVMGKEIKFLLHFVKESKQDESGMPNNRFLAERTGGTYSTLKVQPAELEDSGVYFCASSQLFLSGQDYGYTFGSGTRLTVV.

The chain carries TRBV5-4 and TRBJ2-7, with 13 bases fitting TRBD2. The CDR3 is 18 amino acids. The J segment lost 2 bases and the V segment lost 4 bases, leaving 12 bases of the junction unmatched. Germline loops: CDR1 SGHNT, CDR2 YYREEE (reference sequence). CDR3 region: CASSKSTSGRAVAYEQYF. DNA for the CDR3: TGTGCCAGCAGCAAGAGTACTAGCGGGAGGGCCGTAGCCTACGAGCAGTACTTC.

This clone was detected only once. The chain joins TRBV12-3 or TRBV12-4 to TRBJ1-5; the D is unclear. The CDR3 runs to 11 residues. The germline V and J ends were trimmed by 4 bases and 3 bases, with 1 base remaining between them. The CDR3 DNA sequence: TGTGCCAGCAGTTCCAATCAGCCCCAGCATTTT. Its translation is CASSSNQPQHF.

The chain links TRBV9 to TRBJ2-1; TRBD2 aligns across 7 bases. The germline gives CDR1 SGDLS, CDR2 YYNGEE. There are 15 residues in the CDR3. J gave up 6 bases and V 0 bases, and 6 bases lay outside the gene matches. This CDR3 reads CASSVGRDYPNEQFF. The CDR3 DNA is TGTGCCAGCAGCGTAGGTCGGGACTACCCCAATGAGCAGTTCTTC.

The genes are TRBV11-1 and TRBJ2-2; tentatively, D is TRBD2 (5 bases). The length of the CDR3 is 15 residues. Trimming pared 5 bases from V and 2 bases from J, leaving 12 bases between. CDR1 is SGHAT, CDR2 FQDESV, per germline (reference sequence). CDR3 in DNA: TGTGCCAGCAGCGTTTCGGGGAAAAACACCGGGGAGCTGTTTTTT. Encoded protein: CASSVSGKNTGELFF. Looking up the rest from reference TRBV11-1 and TRBJ2-2 gives the full variable domain: EAEVAQSPRYKITEKSQAVAFWCDPISGHATLYWYRQILGQGPELLVQFQDESVVDDSQLPKDRFSAERLKGVDSTLKIQPAELGDSAMYLCASSVSGKNTGELFFGEGSRLTVL.

The chain carries TRBV5-4 and TRBJ1-2; 10 bases are a match to TRBD1. The junction had 2 bases not matched to a gene; V was cut back by 4 bases and J by 2 bases. CDR3 length: 14 residues. CDR1 SGHNT and CDR2 YYREEE come from the germline V gene (reference sequence). CDR3 sequence: CASSRTGGNYGYTF. The CDR3 DNA follows: TGTGCCAGCAGCCGGACAGGGGGGAACTATGGCTACACCTTC.

The chain employs TRBV15 and TRBJ1-6, with D possibly being TRBD1 (5 bases). The ends were cut back, 0 bases at V and 10 bases at J, with 13 bases in the middle. Germline CDR1 reads LNHNV; CDR2 reads YYDKDF (reference sequence). This CDR3 region has 15 residues. The chain's CDR3 is CATSRESGFRSPLHF. CDR3 DNA: TGTGCCACCAGCAGAGAATCAGGGTTTAGGTCACCCCTCCACTTT.

The genes are TRBV23-1 and TRBJ2-6, with D maybe TRBD2 (6 bases). TRBV23-1 is sorted into the ORF group, with uncertain function. The CDR3 runs 21 residues. V was clipped by 2 bases and J by 0 bases, with 23 bases between them. The CDR3 region is CASSQDPEAGRPNSGANVLTF. CDR3 nucleotides: TGCGCCAGCAGTCAAGACCCGGAAGCGGGCAGACCCAACTCTGGGGCCAACGTCCTGACTTTC.

This clone was found once. The chain joins TRBV5-1 to TRBJ2-1; no definite D call. Germline CDR1 reads SGHRS; CDR2 reads YFSETQ. Deletions cut 6 bases from V and 5 bases from J, with 9 bases between. This CDR3 region has 12 residues. DNA of the CDR3: TGCGCCAGCAAAATTATCGACAATGAGCAGTTCTTC. Its protein is CASKIIDNEQFF.

The rearrangement joins TRBV5-6 to TRBJ2-1; TRBD2 matches at 8 bases. With V trimmed by 2 bases and J by 10 bases, 11 bases remained unmatched. Germline CDR1 and CDR2: SGHDT and YYEEEE. The length of the CDR3 is 15 residues. The chain's CDR3 is CASSFGSGIVKEQFF. In nucleotides, the CDR3 is TGTGCCAGCAGCTTCGGTAGCGGGATCGTAAAGGAGCAGTTCTTC.

V gene TRBV6-5 combines with J gene TRBJ2-5, with 10 bases aligning to TRBD1. The CDR3 has 15 amino acids. Germline assignment: CDR1 MNHEY and CDR2 SVGAGI. V trimming: 0 bases; J trimming: 4 bases; junction bases outside the gene matches: 2. CDR3 region: CASSYSGQGGETQYF. Written as DNA, the CDR3 is TGTGCCAGCAGTTACTCAGGACAGGGGGGAGAGACCCAGTACTTC.

The rearrangement links TRBV5-4 to TRBJ1-6; possibly TRBD1 for D (6 bases). Looked up from germline, CDR1 is SGHNT and CDR2 is YYREEE (reference sequence). The CDR3 has 15 amino acids. The V end was cut by 4 bases, the J end by 7 bases, with 15 bases between. The CDR3 nucleotides are TGTGCCAGCAGCGGCGGACAGATCCAAAATTCACCCCTCCACTTT. Translating it yields CASSGGQIQNSPLHF.

This clone was seen once. This rearrangement joins TRBV5-1 to TRBJ2-7, with 11 bases lining up with TRBD2. V gave up 0 bases and J gave up 4 bases; unmatched junction bases: 0. The CDR3 is 14 amino acids. CDR1 and CDR2 (germline): SGHRS, YFSETQ. The CDR3 DNA reads TGCGCCAGCAGCTTGGTAGCGGGAGGGTACGAGCAGTACTTC. The encoded protein is CASSLVAGGYEQYF.

V is TRBV10-2 and J is TRBJ2-1; possibly TRBD2 for D (6 bases). Germline CDR1 is WSHSY and CDR2 is SAAADI. The V gene lost 3 bases and the J gene lost 9 bases, with 9 bases spanning the gap. CDR3 size: 12 residues. The CDR3 sequence: CASSEWGGEQFF. The CDR3 DNA sequence: TGCGCCAGCAGTGAATGGGGAGGTGAGCAGTTCTTC.

The rearrangement links TRBV30 to TRBJ1-1, with D uncertain. V was pared by 6 bases and J by 6 bases, with 17 bases between. Germline V gene data show CDR1 as GTSNPN and CDR2 as SVGIG (reference sequence). The CDR3 contains 13 residues. The CDR3 DNA reads as TGTGCCTGCCGAGGGTTGAAATTTTCTGAAGCTTTCTTT. Its protein is CACRGLKFSEAFF.

V and J are TRBV28 and TRBJ2-1; 7 bases fit TRBD1. The CDR3 runs 12 residues. Losses at the gene ends were 4 bases for V and 9 bases for J; bases not matched to a gene: 3. The germline CDR1 and CDR2 sequences are MDHEN and SYDVKM. The CDR3, as DNA: TGTGCCAGCAGTTCCGGGACAGCTGAGCAGTTCTTC. This codes for CASSSGTAEQFF.